This T cell receptor beta chain was found in a study of T cells after somatic rescue of genetic block. This clone was detected once. Trimming cost V 6 bases and J 2 bases; bases outside gene matches: 6. Germline CDR1 and CDR2: MNHEY and SVGAGI. The CDR3 contains 15 residues. Sequencing was performed with immunoSEQ multiplex PCR; in TCRdb, only in-frame clones are kept and a portion is missing. The data contain 60,000 to 75,000 clones, around 90% of them singletons. The sequencing sample was made of peripheral blood mononuclear cells (PBMCs). This sequence joins TRBV6-5 and TRBJ1-5; 8 bases map to TRBD1. The TCR sequence derives from a man aged 35 to 55. The CDR3 loop reads CASRPTGVGNQPQHF. In DNA form, the CDR3 reads TGTGCCAGCAGGCCGACAGGGGTGGGCAATCAGCCCCAGCATTTT.